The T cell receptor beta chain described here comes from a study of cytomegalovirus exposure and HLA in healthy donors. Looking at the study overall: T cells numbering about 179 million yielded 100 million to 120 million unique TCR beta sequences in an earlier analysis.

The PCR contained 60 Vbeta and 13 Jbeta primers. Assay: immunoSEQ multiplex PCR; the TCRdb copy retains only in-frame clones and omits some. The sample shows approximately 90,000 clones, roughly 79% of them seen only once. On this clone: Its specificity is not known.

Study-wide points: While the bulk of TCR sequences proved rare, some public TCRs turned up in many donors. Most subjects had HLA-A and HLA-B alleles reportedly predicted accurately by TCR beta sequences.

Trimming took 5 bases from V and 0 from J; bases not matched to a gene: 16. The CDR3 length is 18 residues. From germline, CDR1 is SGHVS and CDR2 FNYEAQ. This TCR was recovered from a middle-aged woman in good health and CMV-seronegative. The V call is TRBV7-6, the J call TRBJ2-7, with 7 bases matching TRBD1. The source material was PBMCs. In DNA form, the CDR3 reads TGTGCCAGCAGCGTTAGCTGGGGCTCGGACAGGTCCTCCTACGAGCAGTACTTC. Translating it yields CASSVSWGSDRSSYEQYF.